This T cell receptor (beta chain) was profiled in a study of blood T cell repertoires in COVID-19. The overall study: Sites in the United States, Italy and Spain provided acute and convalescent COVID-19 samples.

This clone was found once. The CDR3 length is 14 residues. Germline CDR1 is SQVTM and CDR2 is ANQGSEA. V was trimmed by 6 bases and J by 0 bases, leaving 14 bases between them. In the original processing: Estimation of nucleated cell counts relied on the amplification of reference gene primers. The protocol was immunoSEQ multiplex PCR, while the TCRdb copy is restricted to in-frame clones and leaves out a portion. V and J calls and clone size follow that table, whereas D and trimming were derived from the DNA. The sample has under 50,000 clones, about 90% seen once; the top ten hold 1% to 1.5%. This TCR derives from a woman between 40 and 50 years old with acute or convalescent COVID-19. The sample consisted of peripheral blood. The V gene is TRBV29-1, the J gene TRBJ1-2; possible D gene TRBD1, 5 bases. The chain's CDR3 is CSVLGQGPNYGYTF. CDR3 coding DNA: TGCAGCGTCCTTGGGCAGGGCCCTAACTATGGCTACACCTTC.